This T cell receptor beta chain was identified in a study of read filtering for tumor transcriptome and immune sequencing. Broader study findings: IR-seq captured clonotypes deeper and more reliably than RNA-seq.

Comments on this clonotype: Its specificity is unknown.

The CDR3 loop spans 16 amino acids. V shed 3 bases and J shed 0 bases, with 14 bases lying between them. Molecular barcoded adaptors covering alpha/delta and beta/gamma chains were used on roughly 400 ng RNA. In TCRdb, the reads were re-called with MiXCR into one record per CDR3 protein. The sample carries about 50,000 distinct CDR3 sequences, about 20% recorded once. The clonotype was recovered from a donor at least 40 years old with multiple myeloma. Sample: a population of CD138-negative cells sorted from bone marrow. The chain combines TRBV12-3 or TRBV12-4 with TRBJ1-1; possibly TRBD1 for D (6 bases). The CDR3 region has the DNA TGTGCCAGCAGTTTCTGGTTCAGGGGAATGAACACTGAAGCTTTCTTT. Encoded protein: CASSFWFRGMNTEAFF.